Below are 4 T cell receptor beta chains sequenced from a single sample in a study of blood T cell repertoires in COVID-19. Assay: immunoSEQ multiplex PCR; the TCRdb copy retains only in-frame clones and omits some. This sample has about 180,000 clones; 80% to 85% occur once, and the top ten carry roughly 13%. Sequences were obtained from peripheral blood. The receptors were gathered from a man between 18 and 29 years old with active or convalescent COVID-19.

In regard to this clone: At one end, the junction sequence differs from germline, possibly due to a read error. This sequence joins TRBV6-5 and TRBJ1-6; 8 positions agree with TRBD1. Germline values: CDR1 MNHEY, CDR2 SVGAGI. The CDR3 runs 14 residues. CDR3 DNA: TGTGCCAGCAGTCGACAGGGGCAAAGTTCACCCCCCCACTTT. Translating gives CASSRQGQSSPPHF.

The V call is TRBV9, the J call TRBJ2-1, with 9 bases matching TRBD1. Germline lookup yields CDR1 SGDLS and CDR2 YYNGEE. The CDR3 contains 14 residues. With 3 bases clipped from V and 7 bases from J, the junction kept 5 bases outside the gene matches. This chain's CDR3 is CASSANGQGNEQFF. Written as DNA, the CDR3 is TGTGCCAGCAGCGCAAATGGACAGGGGAATGAGCAGTTCTTC.

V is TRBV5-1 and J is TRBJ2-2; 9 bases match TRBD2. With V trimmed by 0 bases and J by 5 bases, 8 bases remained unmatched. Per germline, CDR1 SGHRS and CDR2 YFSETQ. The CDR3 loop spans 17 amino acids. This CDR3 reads CASSLGFSGRSTGELFF. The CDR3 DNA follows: TGCGCCAGCAGCTTGGGGTTTAGCGGGAGATCTACCGGGGAGCTGTTTTTT. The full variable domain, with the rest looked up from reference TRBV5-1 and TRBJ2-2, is KAGVTQTPRYLIKTRGQQVTLSCSPISGHRSVSWYQQTPGQGLQFLFEYFSETQRNKGNFPGRFSGRQFSNSRSEMNVSTLELGDSALYLCASSLGFSGRSTGELFFGEGSRLTVL.

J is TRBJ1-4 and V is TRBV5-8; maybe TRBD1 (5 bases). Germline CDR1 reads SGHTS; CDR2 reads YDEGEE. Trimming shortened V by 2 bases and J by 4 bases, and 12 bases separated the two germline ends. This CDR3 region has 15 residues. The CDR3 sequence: CASSFTGVFNEKLFF. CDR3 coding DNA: TGTGCCAGCAGCTTCACAGGAGTCTTTAATGAAAAACTGTTTTTT.